This T cell receptor beta chain was retrieved from a study of blood T cell repertoires in COVID-19. Looking at the study overall: The United States, Italy and Spain supplied acute and convalescent COVID-19 samples. From T cells, B-cell-depleted T cells, or PBMCs came the material, which was cDNA or gDNA.

Per the original methods: Quantification of nucleated cells was approximated via reference gene primer amplification. Some clones are missing from TCRdb's copy, which holds only in-frame ones; the method was immunoSEQ multiplex PCR. That table gives V, J and clone size, and the DNA gave D and trimming. This table holds some 150,000 clones, approximately 86% found once. The receptor was derived from a woman between 35 and 50 years old with active or convalescent COVID-19. Specimen: peripheral blood.

CDR3 coding DNA: TGTGCCAGCAGCTTCGACTTGATGGACAGGGCCGGTATAAACACTGAAGCTTTCTTT. Translating it yields CASSFDLMDRAGINTEAFF. The chain employs TRBV7-9 and TRBJ1-1; 8 bases align to TRBD1. This CDR3 is 19 amino acids long. The J segment lost 2 bases and the V segment lost 3 bases, leaving 17 bases of the junction unmatched. Germline V gene sequence: CDR1 SEHNR, CDR2 FQNEAQ (reference sequence).